This T cell receptor (beta chain) was retrieved from a study of shared clonotypes between healthy human individuals. Germline values: CDR1 SGHDT, CDR2 YYEEEE. Trimming shortened V by 2 bases and J by 4 bases, and 19 bases separated the two germline ends. The CDR3 length is 16 residues. Assay: immunoSEQ multiplex PCR; the TCRdb copy retains only in-frame clones and omits some. The sample shows approximately 1.5 million clones, 95% to 99% of them seen only once. All donors were healthy HIV-negative adults lacking recent acute infections or vaccinations. This receptor was taken from a man under 40 in good health. This chain joins TRBV5-6 and TRBJ2-7, with D perhaps TRBD1 (9 bases). Specimen: naive CD4+ T cells sorted from blood. The subset: CD45RA+ positively selected. This CDR3 reads CASSFGRGQGLYEQYF. The CDR3 DNA follows: TGTGCCAGCAGCTTCGGGAGGGGACAGGGTCTTTACGAGCAGTACTTC.